The rows below give T cell receptor beta chains drawn from one sample of a study of naive and memory T cell subsets. TCRdb reanalysed the UMI-ligation and nested PCR reads using MiXCR and keeps one entry per CDR3 protein. The table lists 120,000 to 150,000 distinct CDR3 sequences, under 25% of them singletons. Specimen: naive CD8+ T cells from blood. The source is a human donor in good health. The CDR3 runs from the conserved cysteine through the conserved F or W. D genes are given only for firm matches. Some rows have no size entry. The others give once, few or many, or a class for an expanded clone.

abundance,j_gene,v_gene,d_gene,len,CDR3aa
.,TRBJ1-1,TRBV5-5,TRBD1,13,CASTGQGGTEAFF
few,TRBJ1-1,TRBV6-5,.,12,CASSYGRGEAFF
few,TRBJ2-1,TRBV29-1,.,12,CSVDEVAGGQFF
.,TRBJ2-7,TRBV5-1,.,13,CASSLAGHHEQYF
.,TRBJ1-5,TRBV28,.,11,CASSIIQPQHF
many,TRBJ2-7,TRBV27,.,12,CASSFLGYEQYF
.,TRBJ2-5,TRBV12-3/TRBV12-4,.,11,CASSLGGGQYF
.,TRBJ2-3,TRBV11-3,.,16,CASSLGGLGRTDTQYF
few,TRBJ2-7,TRBV5-6,TRBD1,13,CASSGGQNYEQYF
.,TRBJ2-7,TRBV28,.,13,CASSFEGSHEQYF
few,TRBJ2-2,TRBV4-3,TRBD2,16,CASSQDGREVAGELFF
many,TRBJ2-7,TRBV6-1,TRBD2,14,CASSRLAGDYEQYF
few,TRBJ2-3,TRBV27,TRBD2,18,CASSLLETSGRGTDTQYF
few,TRBJ2-1,TRBV7-9,TRBD1,15,CASSPRTGGYNEQFF
.,TRBJ2-7,TRBV29-1,.,15,CSVEDPSRRSGEQYF
few,TRBJ2-7,TRBV27,.,13,CASSPGAAYEQYF
.,TRBJ2-7,TRBV20-1,.,12,CSARYEGHEQYF
few,TRBJ1-2,TRBV7-9,TRBD1,15,CASSLGGTGNYGYTF
.,TRBJ2-7,TRBV23-1,.,15,CASSQLARKIYEQYF
.,TRBJ2-1,TRBV6-5,TRBD2,16,CASSTNPSGDYNEQFF
.,TRBJ2-3,TRBV28,.,13,CASSGIGADTQYF
few,TRBJ2-5,TRBV30,TRBD2,14,CAWSLAGGVETQYF
.,TRBJ2-1,TRBV5-6,.,14,CASSPGQIYNEQFF
.,TRBJ2-2,TRBV29-1,.,11,CSGRIGGELFF
.,TRBJ2-5,TRBV7-9,TRBD1,15,CASSSPGQSQETQYF
.,TRBJ2-5,TRBV28,TRBD2,15,CASRGGPSGSWTQYF
.,TRBJ2-7,TRBV6-6,TRBD2,19,CASSYATSGRYSFGYEQYF
.,TRBJ2-7,TRBV29-1,TRBD1,13,CSVEGGQDYEQYF
.,TRBJ2-3,TRBV27,.,15,CASSPRLGRTDTQYF
.,TRBJ2-6,TRBV14,.,19,CASSQGILGTDSGANVLTF
few,TRBJ2-1,TRBV5-4,.,15,CASSPPGGAYNEQFF
few,TRBJ2-3,TRBV9,TRBD2,16,CASSAGTSGNTDTQYF
few,TRBJ1-1,TRBV27,.,14,CASSQQGSFTEAFF
.,TRBJ2-1,TRBV12-3/TRBV12-4,TRBD2,17,CASNLGSGSLGYNEQFF
few,TRBJ2-5,TRBV7-8,.,17,CASSHSEVADYQETQYF
.,TRBJ2-3,TRBV4-1,.,14,CASSQDLALDTQYF
few,TRBJ2-1,TRBV12-3/TRBV12-4,TRBD2,14,CADSSGSSYNEQFF
few,TRBJ2-3,TRBV6-2/TRBV6-3,TRBD1,17,CASSYLTGGDSTDTQYF
.,TRBJ1-5,TRBV27,.,15,CASSLLGDNNQPQHF
.,TRBJ1-1,TRBV6-2/TRBV6-3,.,14,CASSYTGRDTEAFF
few,TRBJ2-1,TRBV7-8,.,17,CASSTMGEYLSYNEQFF
many,TRBJ2-3,TRBV2,.,13,CASSEDRVDTQYF
few,TRBJ1-6,TRBV6-5,.,13,CASSWGAYSPLHF
few,TRBJ2-2,TRBV9,.,13,CASSVGNTGELFF
.,TRBJ2-1,TRBV3-1,TRBD1,17,CASSHFGQGRWDNEQFF
few,TRBJ2-1,TRBV27,.,13,CASSYSSRAEQFF
.,TRBJ2-6,TRBV7-8,.,18,CASSLMEGQESGANVLTF
.,TRBJ2-3,TRBV5-1,.,11,CASSLGHSMDF
.,TRBJ1-5,TRBV28,TRBD1,15,CASSSRDRGNQPQHF
.,TRBJ2-3,TRBV10-3,.,15,CAISGLANSTDTQYF
.,TRBJ2-7,TRBV27,TRBD1,15,CASSPRDRGHYEQYF
.,TRBJ2-1,TRBV5-1,.,15,CASSLMQGSFTQQFF
.,TRBJ1-1,TRBV7-2,.,14,CASSLTDSYTEAFF
few,TRBJ2-3,TRBV30,TRBD2,17,CACDSGTSGRAEDTQYF
few,TRBJ2-1,TRBV28,TRBD2,15,CASSPGLAAYNEQFF